This TCR beta chain came from a study of T-cell memory formation after mild COVID-19. For the study at large: Clusters were largely donor specific.

This clonotype was seen ten or more times. TCRdb reprocessed the 5' RACE reads via MiXCR and lists one record per CDR3 protein. The sample carries approximately 300,000 distinct CDR3 sequences, roughly a fifth recorded once. With V trimmed by 4 bases and J by 10 bases, 12 bases remained unmatched. The CDR3 sequence is 16 residues long. CDR1 and CDR2 from the germline V gene are SGHRS and YFSETQ. The chain joins TRBV5-1 to TRBJ2-1; 12 nucleotides line up with TRBD1. The source is a man aged 18 to 35 who had mild COVID-19 (a few samples of this study predate the infection). Cell type and time point are not known. The specimen sequenced was PBMCs or a T cell subset sorted from them (not recorded which). CDR3 sequence reads: CASSPGSGQGAKEQFF. The DNA for the CDR3 is TGCGCCAGCAGCCCCGGGTCGGGACAGGGGGCAAAGGAGCAGTTCTTC.